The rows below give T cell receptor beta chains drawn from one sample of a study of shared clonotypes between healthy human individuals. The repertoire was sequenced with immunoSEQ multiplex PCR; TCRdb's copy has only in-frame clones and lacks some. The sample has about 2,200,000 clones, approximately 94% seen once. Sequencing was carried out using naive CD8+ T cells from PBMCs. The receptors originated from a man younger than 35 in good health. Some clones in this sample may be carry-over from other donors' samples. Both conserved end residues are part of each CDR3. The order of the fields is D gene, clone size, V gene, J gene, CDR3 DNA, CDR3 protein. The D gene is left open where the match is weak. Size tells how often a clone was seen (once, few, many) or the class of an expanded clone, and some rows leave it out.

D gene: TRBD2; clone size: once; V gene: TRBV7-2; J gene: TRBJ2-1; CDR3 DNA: TGTGCCAGCAGCGGTCGGACTAGATACAATGAGCAGTTCTTC; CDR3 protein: CASSGRTRYNEQFF
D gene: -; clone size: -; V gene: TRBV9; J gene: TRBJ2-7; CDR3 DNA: TGTGCCAGCAGCGTAGGAGGCGGGCCCTACGAGCAGTACTTC; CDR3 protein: CASSVGGGPYEQYF
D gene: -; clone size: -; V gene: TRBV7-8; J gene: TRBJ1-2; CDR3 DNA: TGTGCCAGCAGCTTAGGCGGGGAGGACGGTGGCTACACCTTC; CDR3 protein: CASSLGGEDGGYTF
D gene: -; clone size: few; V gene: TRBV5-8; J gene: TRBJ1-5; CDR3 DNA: TGTGCCAGCAGCTTGAAACAGGGCTATCAGCCCCAGCATTTT; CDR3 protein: CASSLKQGYQPQHF
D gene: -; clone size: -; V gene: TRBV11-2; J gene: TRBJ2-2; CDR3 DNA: TGTGCCAGCAGCCTACCGGGGACCGGGGAGCTGTTTTTT; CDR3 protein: CASSLPGTGELFF
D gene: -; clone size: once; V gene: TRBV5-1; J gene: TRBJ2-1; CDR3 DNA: TGCGCCAGCAGCTCGGGCACAAAGGGCTCCTACAATGAGCAGTTCTTC; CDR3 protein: CASSSGTKGSYNEQFF
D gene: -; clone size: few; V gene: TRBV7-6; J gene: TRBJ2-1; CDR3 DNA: TGTGCCAGCAGCTTAGAGGCCCCCGGAGGCGATGAGCAGTTCTTC; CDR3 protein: CASSLEAPGGDEQFF
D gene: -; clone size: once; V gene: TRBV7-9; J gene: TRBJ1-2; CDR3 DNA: TGTGCCAGCAGCTCAGGGACCTATGGCTACACCTTC; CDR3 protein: CASSSGTYGYTF
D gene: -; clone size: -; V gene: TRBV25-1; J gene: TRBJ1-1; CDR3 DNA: TGTGCCAGCCGCTTCACCGGGGCTGACACTGAAGCTTTCTTT; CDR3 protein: CASRFTGADTEAFF
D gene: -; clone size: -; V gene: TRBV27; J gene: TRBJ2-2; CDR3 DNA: TGTGCCAGCAGCCTACGGCATACCGGGGAGCTGTTTTTT; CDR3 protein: CASSLRHTGELFF
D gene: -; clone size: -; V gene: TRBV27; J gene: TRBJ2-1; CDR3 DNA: TGTGCCAGCAGTTTAGTGGCTGACAATGAGCAGTTCTTC; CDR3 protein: CASSLVADNEQFF
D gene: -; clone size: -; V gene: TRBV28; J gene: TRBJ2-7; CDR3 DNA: TGTGCCTCCGGACAGACCTACGAGCAGTACTTC; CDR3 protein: CASGQTYEQYF
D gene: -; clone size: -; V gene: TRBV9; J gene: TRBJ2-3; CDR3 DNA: TGTGCCAGCAGCCCTCGACTAGTCACAGATACGCAGTATTTT; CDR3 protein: CASSPRLVTDTQYF
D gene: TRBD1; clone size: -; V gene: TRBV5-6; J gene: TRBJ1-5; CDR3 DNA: TGTGCCAGCAGCATCGGACAGGGGGATCAGCCCCAGCATTTT; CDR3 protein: CASSIGQGDQPQHF
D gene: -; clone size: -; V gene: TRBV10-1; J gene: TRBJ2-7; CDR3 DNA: TGCGCCTCCGGGGAGAGCTCCTACGAGCAGTACTTC; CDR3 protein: CASGESSYEQYF